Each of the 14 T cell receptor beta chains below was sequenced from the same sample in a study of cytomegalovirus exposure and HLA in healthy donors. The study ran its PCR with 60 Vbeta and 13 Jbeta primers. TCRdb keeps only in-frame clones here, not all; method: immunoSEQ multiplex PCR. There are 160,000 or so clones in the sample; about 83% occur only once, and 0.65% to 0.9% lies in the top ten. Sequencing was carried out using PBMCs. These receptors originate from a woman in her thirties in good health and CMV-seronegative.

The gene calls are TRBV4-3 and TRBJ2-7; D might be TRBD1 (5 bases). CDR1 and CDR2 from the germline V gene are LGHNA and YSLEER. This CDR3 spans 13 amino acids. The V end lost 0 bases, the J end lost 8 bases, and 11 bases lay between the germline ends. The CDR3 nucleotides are TGCGCCAGCAGCCAAGATCAGGGCACCAAGCAGTACTTC. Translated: CASSQDQGTKQYF.

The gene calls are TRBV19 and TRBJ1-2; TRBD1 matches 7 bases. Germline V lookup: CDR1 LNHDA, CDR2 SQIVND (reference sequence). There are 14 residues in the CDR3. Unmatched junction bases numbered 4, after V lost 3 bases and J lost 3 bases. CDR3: CASSITGDDYGYTF. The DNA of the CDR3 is TGTGCCAGTAGTATTACAGGGGATGACTATGGCTACACCTTC.

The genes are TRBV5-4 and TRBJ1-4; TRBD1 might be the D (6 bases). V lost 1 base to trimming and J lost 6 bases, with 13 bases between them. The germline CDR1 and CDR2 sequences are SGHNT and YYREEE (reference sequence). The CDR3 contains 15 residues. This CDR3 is CASSLKQGRDEKLFF. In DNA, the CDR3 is TGTGCCAGCAGCTTGAAGCAGGGGCGGGATGAAAAACTGTTTTTT.

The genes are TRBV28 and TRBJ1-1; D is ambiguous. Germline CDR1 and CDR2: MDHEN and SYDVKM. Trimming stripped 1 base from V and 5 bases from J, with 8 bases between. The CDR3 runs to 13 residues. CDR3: CASSLLWRTEAFF. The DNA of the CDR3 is TGTGCCAGCAGTTTATTATGGAGGACTGAAGCTTTCTTT. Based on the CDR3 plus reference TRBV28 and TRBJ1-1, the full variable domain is DVKVTQSSRYLVKRTGEKVFLECVQDMDHENMFWYRQDPGLGLRLIYFSYDVKMKEKGDIPEGYSVSREKKERFSLILESASTNQTSMYLCASSLLWRTEAFFGQGTRLTVV.

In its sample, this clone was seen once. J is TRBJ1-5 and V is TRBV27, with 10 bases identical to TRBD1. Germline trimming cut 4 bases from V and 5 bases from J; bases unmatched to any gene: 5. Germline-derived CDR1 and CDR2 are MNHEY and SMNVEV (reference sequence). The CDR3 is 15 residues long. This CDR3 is CASSSGTGVYQPQHF. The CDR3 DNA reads TGTGCCAGCAGTTCTGGGACAGGGGTATATCAGCCCCAGCATTTT.

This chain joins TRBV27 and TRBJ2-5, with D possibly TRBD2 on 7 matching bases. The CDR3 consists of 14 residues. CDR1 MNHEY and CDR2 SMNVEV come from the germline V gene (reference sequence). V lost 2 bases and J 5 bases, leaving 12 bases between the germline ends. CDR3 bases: TGTGCCAGCAGTTTAGCGGGGGCGCGGGAGACCCAGTACTTC. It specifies CASSLAGARETQYF.

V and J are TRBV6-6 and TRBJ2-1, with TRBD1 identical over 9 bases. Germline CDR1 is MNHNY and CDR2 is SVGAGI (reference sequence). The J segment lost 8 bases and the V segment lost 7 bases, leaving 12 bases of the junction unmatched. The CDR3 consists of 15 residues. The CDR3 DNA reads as TGTGCCAGCATAAGACAGGGGGGGACAAGGGATGAGCAGTTCTTC. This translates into CASIRQGGTRDEQFF.

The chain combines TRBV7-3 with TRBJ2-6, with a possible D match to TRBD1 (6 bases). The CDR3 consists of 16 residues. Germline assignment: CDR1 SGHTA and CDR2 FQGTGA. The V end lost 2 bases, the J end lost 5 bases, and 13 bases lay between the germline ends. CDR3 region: CASSLATGSWANVLTF. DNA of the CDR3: TGTGCCAGCAGCTTAGCTACAGGGTCCTGGGCCAACGTCCTGACTTTC.

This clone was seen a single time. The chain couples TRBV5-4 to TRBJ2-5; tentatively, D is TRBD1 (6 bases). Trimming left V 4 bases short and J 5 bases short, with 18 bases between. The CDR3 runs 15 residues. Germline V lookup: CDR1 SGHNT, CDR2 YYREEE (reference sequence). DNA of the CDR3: TGTGCCAGCAGCAATGACAGGAGAATTGGGGAGACCCAGTACTTC. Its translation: CASSNDRRIGETQYF.

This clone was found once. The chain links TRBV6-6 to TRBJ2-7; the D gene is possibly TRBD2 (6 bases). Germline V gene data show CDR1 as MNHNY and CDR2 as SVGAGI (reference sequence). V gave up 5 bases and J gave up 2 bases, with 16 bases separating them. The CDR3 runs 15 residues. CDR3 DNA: TGTGCCAGCAGTCCGTCAGGGAGGAAAGCCTACGAGCAGTACTTC. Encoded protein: CASSPSGRKAYEQYF.

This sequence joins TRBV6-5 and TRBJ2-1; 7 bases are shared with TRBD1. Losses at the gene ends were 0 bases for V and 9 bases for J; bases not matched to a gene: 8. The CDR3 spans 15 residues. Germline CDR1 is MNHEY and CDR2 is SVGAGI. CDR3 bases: TGTGCCAGCAGTTACTCGAGGGGGCGAAGGGGTGAGCAGTTCTTC. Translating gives CASSYSRGRRGEQFF.

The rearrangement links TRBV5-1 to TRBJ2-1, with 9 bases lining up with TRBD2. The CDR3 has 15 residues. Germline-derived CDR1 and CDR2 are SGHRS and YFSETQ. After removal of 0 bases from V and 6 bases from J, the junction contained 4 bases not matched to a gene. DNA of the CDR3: TGCGCCAGCAGCTTGGAGACTAGCGGTCTCAATGAGCAGTTCTTC. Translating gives CASSLETSGLNEQFF.

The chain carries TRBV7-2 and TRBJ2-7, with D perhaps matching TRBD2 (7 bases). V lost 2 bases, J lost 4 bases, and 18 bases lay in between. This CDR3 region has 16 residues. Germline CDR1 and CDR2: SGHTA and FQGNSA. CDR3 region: CASSLSKGGPGYEQYF. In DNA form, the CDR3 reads TGTGCCAGCAGCTTAAGCAAGGGGGGGCCGGGTTACGAGCAGTACTTC.

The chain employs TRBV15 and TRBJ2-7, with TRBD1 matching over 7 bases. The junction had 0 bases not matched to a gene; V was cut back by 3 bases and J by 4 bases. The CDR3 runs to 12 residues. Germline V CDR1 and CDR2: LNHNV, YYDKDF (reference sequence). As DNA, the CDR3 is TGTGCCACCAGCAGGACAGGGTACGAGCAGTACTTC. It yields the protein CATSRTGYEQYF.